A few counts support the clone carrying this T cell receptor beta chain. Its target is not known. This CDR3 comprises 11 residues. Deletions cut 2 bases from V and 6 bases from J, with 5 bases between. Germline CDR1 is DFQATT and CDR2 is SNEGSKA (reference sequence). Cultured CD4+ T cell DNA underwent sequencing with the Oncomine TCR Beta short-read assay. TCRdb reanalysed the PCR reads using MiXCR and keeps one entry per CDR3 protein. The repertoire has roughly 17,000 distinct CDR3 sequences, around 59% of them found once; the top ten carry approximately 13%. The data derive from a study of vaccination and CD4 T cells after COVID-19. The overall study: Six men and four women formed the convalescents, two being Hispanic. At a median approximately 100 days (range 35 to 161) after diagnosis, post-COVID samples were drawn. Overall study findings and caveats: The rise in median SARS-CoV-2-reactive clonotypes, from approximately 23 to 38, was not significant.

Treatment described: approximately 9-day PBMC culture with coronavirus spike peptide pools or control peptides (ViraFEST assay). The receptor was isolated from a human donor who had recovered from COVID-19. V and J are TRBV20-1 and TRBJ1-5, with no clear D. Sequencing input: CD4+ T cells from blood, cultured in vitro. The CDR3 region has the DNA TGCAGTGCTAGAAAGGGTCAGCCCCAGCATTTT. This codes for CSARKGQPQHF.